This TCR beta chain was profiled in a study of PD-1 blockade in mismatch repair-deficient tumors. The wider study: Enrolled about 2012-2016, patients had progressing, pretreated mismatch repair-deficient cancers of 12 to 13 types.

Produced via immunoSEQ multiplex PCR; TCRdb's table is partial and in-frame only. The sample contains about 14,000 clones, around 87% of which appear only once. Time point defined: roughly ten-day in vitro stimulation with candidate neoantigen peptide 6. TCR sequencing covered a few patients who responded to pembrolizumab. Note on this clone: Its antigen is not identified.

Study-level findings and limits: Tumor-resident clones, often undetectable pretreatment in blood, expanded then contracted after pembrolizumab. Three of seven peptides expanded clones, giving 120 to 150 unique blood TCRs.

The CDR3 spans 14 residues. V was shortened by 4 bases and J by 3 bases, with 14 bases between the two germline ends. Germline V gene data show CDR1 as SGHKS and CDR2 as YYEKEE (reference sequence). The starting material was cells cultured in vitro, obtained from a patient treated with pembrolizumab. The J gene is TRBJ2-7, the V gene TRBV5-5; D gene unclear. The sequence derives from an adult with mismatch repair-deficient cancer. CDR3: CASSPREIDYEQYF. Written as DNA, the CDR3 is TGTGCCAGCAGCCCTAGAGAGATAGACTACGAGCAGTACTTC.